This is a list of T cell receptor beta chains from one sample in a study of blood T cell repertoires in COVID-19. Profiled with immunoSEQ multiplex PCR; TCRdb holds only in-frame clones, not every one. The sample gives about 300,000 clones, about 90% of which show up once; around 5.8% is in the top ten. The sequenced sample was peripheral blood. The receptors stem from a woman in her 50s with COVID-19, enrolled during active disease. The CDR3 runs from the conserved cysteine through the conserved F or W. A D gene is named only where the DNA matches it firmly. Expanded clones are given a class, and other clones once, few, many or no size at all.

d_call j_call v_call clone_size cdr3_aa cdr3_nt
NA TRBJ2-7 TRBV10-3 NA CAISKTGTRDEQYF TGTGCCATCAGTAAAACCGGGACACGGGACGAGCAGTACTTC
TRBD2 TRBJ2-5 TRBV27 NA CASSLPRASGGPVLKYF TGTGCCAGCAGTTTACCCCGGGCTAGCGGGGGTCCTGTCCTAAAGTACTTC
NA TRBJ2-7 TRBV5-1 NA CASRPTWTGSGRGSYEQYF TGCGCCAGCAGACCCACCTGGACAGGGTCTGGGAGGGGATCCTACGAGCAGTACTTC
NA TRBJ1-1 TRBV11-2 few CASSLAPLKGENTEAFF TGTGCCAGCAGCTTAGCCCCCCTTAAAGGGGAGAACACTGAAGCTTTCTTT
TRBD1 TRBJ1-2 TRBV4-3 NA CASSLWGQGPTNYGYTF TGCGCCAGCAGCCTATGGGGACAGGGCCCTACTAACTATGGCTACACCTTC
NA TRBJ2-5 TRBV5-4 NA CASSSSETQYF TGTGCCAGCAGCTCCTCAGAGACCCAGTACTTC
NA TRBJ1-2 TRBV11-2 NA CASSLDGGQRGGYTF TGTGCCAGCAGCTTAGACGGAGGACAGCGCGGCGGCTACACCTTC
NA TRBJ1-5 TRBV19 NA CASSPGGQIGNQPQHF TGTGCCAGTAGTCCCGGAGGGCAGATCGGCAATCAGCCCCAGCATTTT
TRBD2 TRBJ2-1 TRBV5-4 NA CASRGILAGVSYNEQFF TGTGCCAGCAGAGGGATCTTAGCGGGGGTATCCTACAATGAGCAGTTCTTC
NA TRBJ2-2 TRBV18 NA CASSPRDRNTGELFF TGTGCCAGCTCACCGCGGGACAGGAACACCGGGGAGCTGTTTTTT
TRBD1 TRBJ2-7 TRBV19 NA CASSKRDRAHEQYF TGTGCCAGTAGTAAAAGGGACAGGGCCCACGAGCAGTACTTC
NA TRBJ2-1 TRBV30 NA CAWSPTDRHHNEQFF TGTGCCTGGAGTCCGACAGACCGCCACCACAATGAGCAGTTCTTC
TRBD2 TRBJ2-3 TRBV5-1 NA CASSLEGTGGVTDTQYF TGCGCCAGCAGCTTGGAGGGGACGGGAGGGGTAACAGATACGCAGTATTTT
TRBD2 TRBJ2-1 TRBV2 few CASSEGTRQFF TGTGCCAGCAGTGAGGGGACTAGGCAGTTCTTC
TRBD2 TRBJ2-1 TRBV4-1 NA CASSQNGAGGPGSEQFF TGCGCCAGCAGCCAAAACGGGGCGGGGGGCCCGGGGAGTGAGCAGTTCTTC
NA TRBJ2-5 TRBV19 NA CASSIRRERETQYF TGTGCCAGTAGTATTCGGAGGGAGAGGGAGACCCAGTACTTC